The clone carrying this TCR beta chain was seen only once. Original processing notes: Scientists estimated how many nucleated cells there were by amplifying reference gene primers. Sequenced by immunoSEQ multiplex PCR; TCRdb stores in-frame clones only, minus some. D and trimming were read from the DNA, whereas the V and J calls and clone size are those reported in that table. The sample yields fewer than 250,000 clones, around 87% seen once. The entry originates in a study of blood T cell repertoires in COVID-19. Across the whole study: The study counted Cohort 3 donors as recovered given two negative PCRs, clearance, or symptom resolution. In each case, the material was cDNA or gDNA derived from T cells, B-cell-depleted T cells, or PBMCs.

Self-reported history from a screening survey and questionnaire set each donor's cohort. The length of the CDR3 is 15 residues. The germline gives CDR1 MNHNS, CDR2 SASEGT. With 1 base clipped from V and 2 bases from J, the junction kept 2 bases outside the gene matches. This sequence was found in a man between 25 and 39 years old in a cohort exposed to, infected with or recovered from COVID-19 (not recorded which). The sequencing input was PBMCs or T cells enriched from blood (not recorded which). The chain uses TRBV6-1 and TRBJ1-5, with 7 bases fitting TRBD1. The CDR3 nucleotides are TGTGCCAGCAGTGAAGAGGGGGCTCGCAATCAGCCCCAGCATTTT. Residues: CASSEEGARNQPQHF.